This record concerns one TCR beta chain sequence. cDNA came from about 0.5 to 1 ug RNA primed by random hexamers. By means of immunoSEQ multiplex PCR, TCR beta CDR3 spanning 54 Vbeta and 13 Jbeta underwent amplification. TCRdb passed the immunoSEQ multiplex PCR reads through MiXCR, listing each CDR3 protein once. The sample consists of 120,000 or so distinct CDR3 sequences, roughly 96% of them appearing once. These data originate in a study of CD8 T cells in Susac syndrome. There are 16 residues in the CDR3. CDR1 is MDHEN, CDR2 SYDVKM, per germline. The V and J ends lost 4 bases and 2 bases respectively, with 17 bases between them. The authors carried out high-throughput sequencing of TCR beta. They applied it to CD8+ and CD4+ T cells obtained from blood. TEMRA cells were enriched by FACS, while CD8+ and CD4+ T cells were obtained through a negative isolation that was performed magnetically.

The sample taken for sequencing was CD4+ T cells from PBMCs. The J gene is TRBJ2-5, the V gene TRBV28; D may correspond to TRBD1 or TRBD2 (5 bases each). The origin of this receptor is a human donor in good health. DNA for the CDR3: TGTGCCAGCAGTTCCTGGGGGATCGCGGCGCAAGAGACCCAGTACTTC. Translated: CASSSWGIAAQETQYF.